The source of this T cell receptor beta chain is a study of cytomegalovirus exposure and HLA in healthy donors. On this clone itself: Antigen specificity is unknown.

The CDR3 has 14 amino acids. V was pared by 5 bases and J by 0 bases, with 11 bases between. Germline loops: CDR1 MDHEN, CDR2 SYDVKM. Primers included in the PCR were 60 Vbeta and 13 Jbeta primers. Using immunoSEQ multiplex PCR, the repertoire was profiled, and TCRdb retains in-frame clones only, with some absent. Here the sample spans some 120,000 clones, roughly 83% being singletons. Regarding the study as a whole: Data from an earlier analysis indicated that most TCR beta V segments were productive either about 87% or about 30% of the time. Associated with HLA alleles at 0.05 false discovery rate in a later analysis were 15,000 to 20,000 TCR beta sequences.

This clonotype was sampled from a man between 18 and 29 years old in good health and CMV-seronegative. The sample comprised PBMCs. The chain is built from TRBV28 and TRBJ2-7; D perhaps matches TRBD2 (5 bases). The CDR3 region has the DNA TGTGCCAGCAGTCGGACTCCCCGCTCCTACGAGCAGTACTTC. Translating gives CASSRTPRSYEQYF.